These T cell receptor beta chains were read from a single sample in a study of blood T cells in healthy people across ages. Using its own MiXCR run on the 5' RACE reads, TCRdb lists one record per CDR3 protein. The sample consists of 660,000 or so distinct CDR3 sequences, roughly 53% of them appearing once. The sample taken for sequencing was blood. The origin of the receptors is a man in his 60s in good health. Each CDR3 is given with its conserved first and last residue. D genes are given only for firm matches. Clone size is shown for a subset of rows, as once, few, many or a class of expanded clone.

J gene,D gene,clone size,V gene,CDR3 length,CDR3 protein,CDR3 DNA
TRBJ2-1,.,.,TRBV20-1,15,CSAREESGSYNEQFF,TGCAGTGCTAGAGAGGAGTCCGGCTCCTACAATGAGCAGTTCTTC
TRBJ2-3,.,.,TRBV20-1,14,CSARVSGRTDTQYF,TGCAGTGCTAGAGTCTCGGGACGTACAGATACACAGTATTTT
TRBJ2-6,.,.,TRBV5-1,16,CASSLDPPSGANVLTF,TGCGCCAGCAGCCTGGACCCCCCATCTGGGGCCAACGTCCTGACTTTC
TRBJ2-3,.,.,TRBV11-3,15,CASSQGGESTDTQYF,TGTGCCAGCAGCCAAGGGGGGGAGAGCACAGATACGCAGTATTTT
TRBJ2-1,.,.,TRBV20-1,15,CSAPNWFSSYNEQFF,TGCAGTGCTCCGAATTGGTTCTCCTCCTACAATGAGCAGTTCTTC
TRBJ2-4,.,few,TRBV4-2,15,CASSQGLLQTDIQYF,TGTGCCAGCAGCCAAGGTCTCTTGCAGACAGACATTCAGTACTTC
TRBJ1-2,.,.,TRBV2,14,CASSPVIINYGYTF,TGTGCCAGCAGTCCAGTAATCATAAACTATGGCTACACCTTC
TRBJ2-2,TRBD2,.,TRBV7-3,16,CASSPLTAGGTGELFF,TGTGCCAGCAGCCCCCTAACGGCGGGAGGAACCGGGGAGCTGTTTTTT
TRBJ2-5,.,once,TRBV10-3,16,CASSYSRTGRGETQYF,TGTGCCAGCAGTTACTCACGGACAGGCCGGGGGGAGACCCAGTACTTC
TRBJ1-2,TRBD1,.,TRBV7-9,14,CASSPRGGQFGYTF,TGTGCCAGCAGCCCGAGGGGGGGACAGTTTGGCTACACCTTC
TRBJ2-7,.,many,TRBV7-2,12,CASSFQGSEQYF,TGTGCCAGCAGCTTCCAGGGCTCCGAGCAGTACTTC
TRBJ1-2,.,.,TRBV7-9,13,CASSGRRSYGYTF,TGTGCCAGCAGCGGACGGAGATCCTATGGCTACACCTTC
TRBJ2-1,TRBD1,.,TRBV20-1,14,CSAIRTGAYNEQFF,TGCAGTGCCATACGAACAGGGGCCTACAATGAGCAGTTCTTC